A selection of T cell receptor beta chains follows, all from one sample in a study of blood T cell repertoires in COVID-19. Repertoires were generated with immunoSEQ multiplex PCR, while TCRdb's copy carries only in-frame clones and drops some. The sample has under 250,000 clones, roughly 90% seen once. The material sequenced was peripheral blood. These TCRs come from a man aged 55 to 70 with COVID-19, enrolled during active disease. Each CDR3 is given with its conserved first and last residue. D genes are given only for firm matches. Only some rows state a clone size, as once, few, many or a class for expanded clones.

cdr3_aa cdr3_nt d_call j_call v_call clone_size cdr3_length
CASSVDAGTYFYEQYF TGTGCCAGCAGCGTAGATGCGGGGACCTACTTCTACGAGCAGTACTTC NA TRBJ2-7 TRBV9 NA 16
CASSALPRGVYSPLHF TGTGCCAGCAGCGCGCTACCCCGGGGGGTGTATTCACCCCTCCACTTT NA TRBJ1-6 TRBV5-5 NA 16
CASSQFGQGAGVNSPLHF TGTGCCAGCAGCCAGTTCGGACAGGGGGCCGGAGTTAATTCACCCCTCCACTTT TRBD1 TRBJ1-6 TRBV3-1/TRBV3-2 NA 18
CASSPSTGGLQETQYF TGTGCCAGCTCACCATCAACAGGGGGCTTACAAGAGACCCAGTACTTC TRBD1 TRBJ2-5 TRBV18 NA 16
CATSSRYVRGGDQPQHF TGTGCCACCAGCTCCCGCTATGTAAGGGGTGGGGATCAGCCCCAGCATTTT NA TRBJ1-5 TRBV15 NA 17
CASSPPGEGAYEQYF TGTGCCAGCAGTCCTCCCGGGGAGGGAGCTTACGAGCAGTACTTC TRBD2 TRBJ2-7 TRBV6-6 NA 15
CASSRTGAEYEQYF TGTGCCAGCAGCAGGACAGGGGCCGAGTACGAGCAGTACTTC TRBD1 TRBJ2-7 TRBV5-6 NA 14
CASSLGQGNTEAFF TGTGCCAGCAGCTTAGGACAGGGGAACACTGAAGCTTTCTTT TRBD1 TRBJ1-1 TRBV7-3 few 14
CASSLRLAGAYNEQFF TGTGCCAGCAGCCTACGACTAGCGGGGGCCTACAATGAGCAGTTCTTC TRBD2 TRBJ2-1 TRBV3-1/TRBV3-2 NA 16
CASRLTGGTGNTIYF TGTGCCAGCAGATTAACCGGGGGGACTGGAAACACCATATATTTT NA TRBJ1-3 TRBV6-1 NA 15
CATSDPHRGGTDTQYF TGTGCCACCAGTGACCCACACAGGGGGGGCACAGATACGCAGTATTTT TRBD1 TRBJ2-3 TRBV24-1 NA 16
CASSESDSGEKNIQYF TGCGCCAGCAGTGAGTCGGATAGTGGGGAGAAAAACATTCAGTACTTC NA TRBJ2-4 TRBV10-1 NA 16
CATGQVNTEAFF TGTGCCACCGGACAGGTGAACACTGAAGCTTTCTTT TRBD1 TRBJ1-1 TRBV6-5 NA 12
CASSLQGMAGNTIYF TGTGCCAGCAGTCTACAGGGTATGGCTGGAAACACCATATATTTT NA TRBJ1-3 TRBV7-9 NA 15
CASHVQGASTEAFF TGTGCCAGCCACGTCCAGGGGGCGAGCACTGAAGCTTTCTTT TRBD1 TRBJ1-1 TRBV6-5 NA 14
CASSSTSGGYQETQYF TGTGCCAGCAGCTCCACTAGCGGGGGGTACCAAGAGACCCAGTACTTC TRBD2 TRBJ2-5 TRBV7-2 NA 16
CASRRGTGNSGTEAFF TGTGCCAGCAGACGAGGGACAGGGAACAGCGGCACTGAAGCTTTCTTT TRBD1 TRBJ1-1 TRBV27 NA 16
CAWSPGQISSGNTIYF TGTGCCTGGAGCCCGGGACAGATCAGCTCTGGAAACACCATATATTTT TRBD1 TRBJ1-3 TRBV30 NA 16
CASSPPASTGELFF TGTGCCAGCAGCCCCCCCGCTAGTACCGGGGAGCTGTTTTTT NA TRBJ2-2 TRBV3-1/TRBV3-2 NA 14
CASSVGGGLADTQYF TGTGCCAGCAGCGTAGGCGGGGGGTTGGCAGATACGCAGTATTTT TRBD2 TRBJ2-3 TRBV9 few 15
CAWSRAGGRLDTQYF TGTGCCTGGAGTCGAGCGGGGGGGCGATTGGATACGCAGTATTTT TRBD2 TRBJ2-3 TRBV30 NA 15
CASSPTADTQYF TGTGCCAGCAGCCCCACTGCAGATACGCAGTATTTT NA TRBJ2-3 TRBV7-9 NA 12
CASSLKARVYGYTF TGTGCCAGCAGCTTGAAGGCTCGGGTCTATGGCTACACCTTC NA TRBJ1-2 TRBV13 once 14
CASREQGSSGANVLTF TGTGCCAGTAGGGAACAGGGCAGCTCTGGGGCCAACGTCCTGACTTTC NA TRBJ2-6 TRBV19 NA 16
CASSTQRGETQYF TGTGCCAGTAGTACCCAAAGGGGAGAGACCCAGTACTTC NA TRBJ2-5 TRBV19 once 13
CASRGGQYRTDTQYF TGTGCCAGCAGGGGGGGGCAGTATCGCACAGATACGCAGTATTTT NA TRBJ2-3 TRBV28 few 15
CASSYDRNMNTEAFF TGTGCCAGCAGTTACGACAGAAACATGAACACTGAAGCTTTCTTT NA TRBJ1-1 TRBV6-5 NA 15
CASRPNSGYGYTF TGTGCCAGCAGGCCAAATTCGGGCTATGGCTACACCTTC NA TRBJ1-2 TRBV28 NA 13
CASSQAGGPITGELFF TGTGCCAGCAGCCAAGCGGGGGGCCCTATCACCGGGGAGCTGTTTTTT NA TRBJ2-2 TRBV3-1/TRBV3-2 NA 16
CASSPQGWTATNEKLFF TGTGCCAGCTCACCACAGGGTTGGACAGCAACTAATGAAAAACTGTTTTTT NA TRBJ1-4 TRBV18 NA 17
CASSFFGPTSGNNEQFF TGTGCCAGCAGCTTTTTTGGACCCACTAGCGGGAACAATGAGCAGTTCTTC TRBD2 TRBJ2-1 TRBV7-2 NA 17
CASSETGNYGYTF TGTGCCAGCAGCGAAACAGGGAACTATGGCTACACCTTC NA TRBJ1-2 TRBV3-1/TRBV3-2 NA 13
CASSQDLTGGTEAFF TGTGCCAGCAGCCAAGATTTAACAGGGGGCACTGAAGCTTTCTTT TRBD1 TRBJ1-1 TRBV3-1/TRBV3-2 NA 15
CASMKTGNQPQHF TGTGCCAGCATGAAGACGGGGAATCAGCCCCAGCATTTT NA TRBJ1-5 TRBV6-5 NA 13
CASSPLGLAGWREQYF TGCGCCAGCAGCCCCCTAGGACTAGCGGGGTGGCGCGAGCAGTACTTC TRBD2 TRBJ2-7 TRBV5-1 NA 16
CASTVPGVLNEQFF TGTGCCAGTACCGTGCCAGGGGTTTTGAATGAGCAGTTCTTC NA TRBJ2-1 TRBV19 NA 14
CASSHVVRDRGLPGELFF TGTGCCAGCAGCCATGTTGTACGGGACAGGGGTTTGCCCGGGGAGCTGTTTTTT TRBD1 TRBJ2-2 TRBV5-5 NA 18